This T cell receptor beta chain was retrieved from a study of CD8 T cell repertoires and HIV-1 epitope variants. About the study: Controls were a CMV, EBV and flu pool, Ebola AY9, and no peptide.

TCRdb keeps only in-frame clones here, not all; method: immunoSEQ multiplex PCR. Among about 6,300 clones listed, less than 75% were seen once. The CDR3 covers 21 residues. The V gene's germline CDR1 is MGHRA and CDR2 YSYEKL. The junction had 19 bases not matched to a gene; V was cut back by 3 bases and J by 0 bases. On this clone: As yet, its antigen is unknown.

This receptor was taken from a male donor with HIV. The chain links TRBV4-1 to TRBJ2-3; 9 bases are a match to TRBD2. What was sequenced was cultured CD8+ T cells derived from PBMCs. CDR3 nucleotide sequence: TGCGCCAGCAGCCAGCCAAGTATACAGCGGGGGGCCTTAAGCAGCACAGATACGCAGTATTTT. It translates to CASSQPSIQRGALSSTDTQYF.